This entry lists 21 T cell receptor beta chains sequenced from one sample in a study of control samples from healthy donors and cancer patients. TCRdb's table, derived via immunoSEQ multiplex PCR, lists solely in-frame clones and lacks some. The repertoire holds around 55,000 clones, with roughly nine tenths as singletons. Material for sequencing was PBMCs. Every receptor here comes from a man aged 40-55 years with colorectal cancer.

This chain uses TRBV5-1 with TRBJ1-2, with 8 bases that match TRBD1. The germline gives CDR1 SGHRS, CDR2 YFSETQ. The V segment lost 3 bases and the J segment 8 bases; nucleotides outside the gene matches: 9. CDR3 length: 14 amino acids. CDR3 amino acids: CASSWPQGDGGYTF. In DNA, the CDR3 is TGCGCCAGCAGCTGGCCACAGGGGGATGGAGGCTACACCTTC. The full variable domain, its missing parts supplied by reference TRBV5-1 and TRBJ1-2, is KAGVTQTPRYLIKTRGQQVTLSCSPISGHRSVSWYQQTPGQGLQFLFEYFSETQRNKGNFPGRFSGRQFSNSRSEMNVSTLELGDSALYLCASSWPQGDGGYTFGSGTRLTVV.

This clone was observed a single time. The chain recombines TRBV19 with TRBJ2-3, with D maybe TRBD1 (5 bases). The CDR3 is made up of 13 amino acids. CDR1 LNHDA and CDR2 SQIVND come from the germline V gene (reference sequence). Trimming shortened V by 2 bases and J by 4 bases, and 7 bases separated the two germline ends. DNA of the CDR3: TGTGCCAGTAGTATAATAGGGGCAGATACGCAGTATTTT. As protein: CASSIIGADTQYF. The complete variable domain, with remaining parts taken from reference TRBV19 and TRBJ2-3, reads DGGITQSPKYLFRKEGQNVTLSCEQNLNHDAMYWYRQDPGQGLRLIYYSQIVNDFQKGDIAEGYSVSREKKESFPLTVTSAQKNPTAFYLCASSIIGADTQYFGPGTRLTVL.

The rearrangement joins TRBV6-5 to TRBJ2-7, with 7 nucleotides matching TRBD2. The CDR3 loop spans 15 amino acids. In germline, CDR1 is MNHEY, CDR2 SVGAGI. V trimming: 6 bases; J trimming: 6 bases; junction bases outside the gene matches: 14. In nucleotides, the CDR3 is TGTGCCAGCAGGGTCGGCCAACTAGCGCTTGGCGAGCAGTACTTC. Translated: CASRVGQLALGEQYF.

This chain links TRBV27 with TRBJ2-5; D is unresolved. CDR3 size: 18 residues. CDR1 and CDR2 from the germline V gene are MNHEY and SMNVEV (reference sequence). Between the trimmed V and J ends, which lost 4 bases and 7 bases, there was a span of 28 bases. CDR3 in amino acids: CASSYKEWTAALSGTQYF. Written as DNA, the CDR3 is TGTGCCAGCAGTTATAAGGAGTGGACGGCAGCACTCTCCGGGACCCAGTACTTC.

The chain recombines TRBV9 with TRBJ1-3; tentative D call: TRBD1 (5 bases). Trimming left V 3 bases short and J 2 bases short, with 18 bases between. The CDR3 consists of 17 residues. CDR1 and CDR2 (germline): SGDLS, YYNGEE. The CDR3 DNA sequence: TGTGCCAGCAGCGGTGATCGGGGAGGGGAGGCTGGAAACACCATATATTTT. It yields the protein CASSGDRGGEAGNTIYF.

The chain employs TRBV12-2 and TRBJ2-5; TRBD2, the table's D call, lacks a check against the DNA. TRBV12-2 is deemed a pseudogene. The CDR3 loop spans 15 amino acids. CDR3 region: CASLFQPASEGTQYF. CDR3 nucleotide sequence: TGTGCAAGTCTTTTCCAACCGGCCTCCGAGGGGACCCAGTACTTC.

The chain combines TRBV27 with TRBJ2-7; the match to TRBD2 covers 11 bases. J was trimmed by 0 bases and V by 5 bases; bases with no gene match: 3. CDR1 and CDR2 (germline): MNHEY, SMNVEV (reference sequence). The CDR3 is 15 residues long. This CDR3 reads CASSHTSGSSYEQYF. CDR3 DNA sequence: TGTGCCAGCAGTCACACTAGCGGGAGCTCCTACGAGCAGTACTTC.

This rearrangement joins TRBV30 to TRBJ1-6; TRBD1 aligns across 9 bases. Germline V gene lookup returns CDR1 GTSNPN and CDR2 SVGIG (reference sequence). The CDR3 sequence is 14 residues long. V shed 8 bases, J shed 8 bases, and the junction held 10 bases outside the gene matches. DNA for the CDR3: TGTGCCCTGAAAGAGGGACAGGGTTATTCACCCCTCCACTTT. Translation gives CALKEGQGYSPLHF.

This sequence joins TRBV2 and TRBJ2-6; D gene unclear. This CDR3 is 15 amino acids long. Germline V gene data show CDR1 as SNHLY and CDR2 as FYNNEI. V was clipped by 4 bases and J by 8 bases, with 15 bases between them. DNA of the CDR3: TGTGCCAGCAGTGCTTCCTCTCTGGCCCCCAACGTCCTGACTTTC. It translates to CASSASSLAPNVLTF.

The J gene is TRBJ1-1, the V gene TRBV7-2; D uncertain. Germline CDR1 reads SGHTA; CDR2 reads FQGNSA. V was clipped by 1 base and J by 1 base, with 7 bases between them. CDR3 size: 14 residues. This CDR3 reads CASSLVTANTEAFF. In DNA form, the CDR3 reads TGTGCCAGCAGCTTAGTGACGGCGAACACTGAAGCTTTCTTT.

The rearrangement uses TRBV5-1 and TRBJ2-6; unclear D gene. Germline CDR1 is SGHRS and CDR2 is YFSETQ. The CDR3 contains 15 residues. V lost 0 bases and J 1 base, leaving 5 bases between the germline ends. The CDR3, as DNA: TGCGCCAGCAGCTTGGTAGAGTCTGGGGCCAACGTCCTGACTTTC. Amino acids: CASSLVESGANVLTF.

This chain links TRBV7-9 with TRBJ2-3; possible D gene TRBD2, 6 bases. V was cut by 5 bases and J by 6 bases, with 15 bases left in between. Germline V lookup: CDR1 SEHNR, CDR2 FQNEAQ (reference sequence). The CDR3 contains 14 residues. In DNA form, the CDR3 reads TGTGCCAGCAGCCGAACAGCGGGTTCGGATACGCAGTATTTT. Translating it yields CASSRTAGSDTQYF.

V and J are TRBV4-1 and TRBJ1-1; D is unresolved. The CDR3 totals 15 residues. The germline V gene has CDR1 MGHRA and CDR2 YSYEKL. V was pared by 2 bases and J by 1 base, with 11 bases between. The CDR3 DNA is TGCGCCAGCAGCCAACCCTCTTATGGGAACACTGAAGCTTTCTTT. Residues: CASSQPSYGNTEAFF.

Written as DNA, the CDR3 is TGTGCCAGTAGTATTCTCGGCAGCTCCTATAATTCACCCCTCCACTTT. This gives the protein CASSILGSSYNSPLHF. This chain links TRBV19 with TRBJ1-6, with unresolved D. The CDR3 is 16 residues long. Germline V CDR1 and CDR2: LNHDA, SQIVND (reference sequence). V lost 3 bases, J lost 0 bases, and 9 bases lay in between.

This rearrangement joins TRBV28 to TRBJ2-7; 9 nucleotides line up with TRBD1. There are 13 residues in the CDR3. The germline V gene has CDR1 MDHEN and CDR2 SYDVKM. The J segment lost 2 bases and the V segment lost 6 bases, leaving 2 bases of the junction unmatched. In DNA form, the CDR3 reads TGTGCCAGCAGACGGACAGGGGCCTACGAGCAGTACTTC. This translates into CASRRTGAYEQYF.

The V call is TRBV9, the J call TRBJ2-3; 9 bases agree with TRBD1. CDR1 and CDR2 (germline): SGDLS, YYNGEE. With V trimmed by 0 bases and J by 3 bases, 5 bases remained unmatched. This CDR3 has 16 amino acids. The CDR3: CASSVEGTGYTDTQYF. The CDR3 nucleotides read TGTGCCAGCAGCGTAGAGGGGACAGGGTATACAGATACGCAGTATTTT. Supplemented by reference TRBV9 and TRBJ2-3, the full variable domain reads DSGVTQTPKHLITATGQRVTLRCSPRSGDLSVYWYQQSLDQGLQFLIQYYNGEERAKGNILERFSAQQFPDLHSELNLSSLELGDSALYFCASSVEGTGYTDTQYFGPGTRLTVL.

This clone was detected once. V usage is TRBV5-6 and J usage is TRBJ1-1; D perhaps matches TRBD1 (5 bases). CDR1 is SGHDT, CDR2 YYEEEE, per germline. The CDR3 spans 14 residues. V was shortened by 1 base and J by 7 bases, with 14 bases between the two germline ends. CDR3 in amino acids: CASSLRGILFEAFF. Written as DNA, the CDR3 is TGTGCCAGCAGCTTGAGGGGTATACTTTTTGAAGCTTTCTTT.

This clone came up once. The chain has TRBV3-1 (or the pseudogene TRBV3-2) and TRBJ1-2, with D unclear. Trimming took 2 bases from V and 0 from J, leaving 7 bases between them. The CDR3 covers 14 residues. Germline CDR1 LGHDT, CDR2 YNNKEL (reference sequence). CDR3 in DNA: TGTGCCAGCAGCCAATTCGGCGCTAACTATGGCTACACCTTC. It encodes CASSQFGANYGYTF.

On this clone itself: This CDR3 is also generated by other DNA sequences in the sample. The rearrangement uses TRBV4-1 and TRBJ2-7; D unresolved. This CDR3 is 16 amino acids long. CDR1 MGHRA and CDR2 YSYEKL come from the germline V gene. The germline V and J ends were trimmed by 2 bases and 3 bases, with 17 bases remaining between them. CDR3 in amino acids: CASSQSHTGPGYEQYF. In DNA, the CDR3 is TGCGCCAGCAGCCAATCACACACCGGGCCAGGCTACGAGCAGTACTTC.

This clone was seen just once. This chain connects TRBV19 to TRBJ2-1; 7 bases map to TRBD2. Looked up from germline, CDR1 is LNHDA and CDR2 is SQIVND (reference sequence). After removal of 6 bases from V and 6 bases from J, the junction contained 8 bases not matched to a gene. This CDR3 comprises 14 residues. The CDR3 sequence is CASSVTGGGNEQFF. CDR3 nucleotide sequence: TGTGCCAGTAGCGTCACGGGGGGTGGCAATGAGCAGTTCTTC.

The chain links TRBV12-3 or TRBV12-4 to TRBJ2-5; D remains unclear. V shed 6 bases and J shed 4 bases, with 12 bases lying between them. CDR3 length equals 13 residues. The CDR3 sequence is CASRSTAVETQYF. The CDR3 nucleotides read TGTGCCAGCAGATCAACAGCAGTAGAGACCCAGTACTTC.